This T cell receptor (beta chain) was profiled in a study of T cells after yellow fever vaccination. Regarding the study as a whole: Just a small share of clonotypes turned up in the CD4 compartment as well as the CD8 compartment. Abundant contaminating clonotypes from the bulk population could appear in FACS-sorted repertoires. When the response was secondary, it was weaker but reached its peak faster, day 5 versus 15.

MiXCR was run by TCRdb on the 5' RACE reads, yielding one entry per CDR3 protein. The data show 230,000 or so distinct CDR3 sequences, roughly 3.5% seen once. This clonotype came up many times. As yet, its antigen is unknown. From germline, CDR1 is KGHSH and CDR2 LQKENI. The CDR3 loop spans 12 amino acids. V was pared by 7 bases and J by 3 bases, with 6 bases between. The source of this sequence is a man aged 18 to 30 who received the YFV17D yellow fever vaccine. This specimen was PBMCs, taken 15 days after the yellow fever booster vaccination. The V gene is TRBV18, the J gene TRBJ2-2; D is undetermined. CDR3 protein: CASFTYTGELFF. For the CDR3, the DNA is TGTGCCAGCTTCACTTACACCGGGGAGCTGTTTTTT.